The TCR beta chain described here comes from a study of OX40 agonist ivuxolimab in advanced cancers. The protocol was immunoSEQ multiplex PCR, while the TCRdb copy is restricted to in-frame clones and leaves out a portion. This table has around 65,000 clones, 70% to 90% appearing once. This CDR3 has 15 residues. The germline V gene has CDR1 MNHEY and CDR2 SVGAGI. Trimming at V came to 2 bases and at J to 4 bases, leaving 0 bases not matched to a gene. The TCR comes from an adult with an advanced solid tumor such as melanoma, head and neck, liver or kidney cancer. The chain links TRBV6-5 to TRBJ2-3, with TRBD2 matching 13 bases. This sample comprised CD4+ or CD8+ T cells sorted from blood, obtained in a trial of the OX40 agonist ivuxolimab. The CDR3 DNA reads as TGTGCCAGCAGTTACACTAGCGGGGGGGCAGATACGCAGTATTTT. It codes for CASSYTSGGADTQYF.